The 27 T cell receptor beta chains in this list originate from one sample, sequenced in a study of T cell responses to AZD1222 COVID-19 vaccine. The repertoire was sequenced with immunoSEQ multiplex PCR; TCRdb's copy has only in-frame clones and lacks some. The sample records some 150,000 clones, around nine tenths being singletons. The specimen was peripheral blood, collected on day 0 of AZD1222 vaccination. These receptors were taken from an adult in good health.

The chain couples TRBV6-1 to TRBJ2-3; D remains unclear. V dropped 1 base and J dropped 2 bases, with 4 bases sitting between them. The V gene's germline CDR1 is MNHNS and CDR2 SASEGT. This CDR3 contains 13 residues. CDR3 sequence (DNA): TGTGCCAGCAGTGAAGTTGTCACAGATACGCAGTATTTT. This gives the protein CASSEVVTDTQYF.

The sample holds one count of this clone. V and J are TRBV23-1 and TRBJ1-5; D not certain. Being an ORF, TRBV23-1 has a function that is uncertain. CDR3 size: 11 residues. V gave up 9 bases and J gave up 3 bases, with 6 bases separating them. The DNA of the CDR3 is TGCGCCAGATTAATCAATCAGCCCCAGCATTTT. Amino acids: CARLINQPQHF.

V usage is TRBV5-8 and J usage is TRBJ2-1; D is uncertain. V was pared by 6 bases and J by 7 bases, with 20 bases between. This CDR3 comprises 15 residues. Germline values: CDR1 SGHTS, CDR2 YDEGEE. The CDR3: CASTLGLVVVNEQFF. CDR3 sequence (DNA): TGTGCCAGCACCCTAGGGCTAGTTGTAGTAAATGAGCAGTTCTTC.

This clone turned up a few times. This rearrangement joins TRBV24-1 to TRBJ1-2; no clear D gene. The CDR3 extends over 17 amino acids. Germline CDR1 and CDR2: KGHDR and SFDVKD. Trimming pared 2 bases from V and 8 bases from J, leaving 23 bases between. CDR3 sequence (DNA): TGTGCCACCAGTGATTCCCATATTACCCCTACCCTCGGAGGCTACACCTTC. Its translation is CATSDSHITPTLGGYTF.

CDR3 bases: TGTGCCAGCAGCGGGGCAAGCTATGAGCAGTTCTTC. It yields the protein CASSGASYEQFF. The gene calls are TRBV7-2 and TRBJ2-1; tentatively, D is TRBD1 (5 bases). The germline CDR1 and CDR2 sequences are SGHTA and FQGNSA. The V end was cut by 5 bases, the J end by 8 bases, with 10 bases between. The CDR3 is made up of 12 amino acids.

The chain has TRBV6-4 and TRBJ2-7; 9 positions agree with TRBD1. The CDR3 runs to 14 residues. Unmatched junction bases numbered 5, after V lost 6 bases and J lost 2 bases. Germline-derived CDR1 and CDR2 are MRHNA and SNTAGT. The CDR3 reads CASSAGTGPYEQYF. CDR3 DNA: TGTGCCAGCAGCGCCGGGACAGGGCCCTACGAGCAGTACTTC.

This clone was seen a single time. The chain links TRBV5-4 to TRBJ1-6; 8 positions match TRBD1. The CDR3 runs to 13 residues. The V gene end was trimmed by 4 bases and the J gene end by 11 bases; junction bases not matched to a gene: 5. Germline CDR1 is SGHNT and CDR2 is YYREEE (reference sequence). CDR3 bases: TGTGCCAGCAGCCCGGGACAGGTTGCACCCCTCCACTTT. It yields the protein CASSPGQVAPLHF.

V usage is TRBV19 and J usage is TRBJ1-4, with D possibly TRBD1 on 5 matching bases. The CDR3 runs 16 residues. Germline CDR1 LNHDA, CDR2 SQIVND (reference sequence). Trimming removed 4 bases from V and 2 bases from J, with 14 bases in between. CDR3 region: CASSNHRLSTNEKLFF. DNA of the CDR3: TGTGCCAGTAGTAACCACAGGCTATCGACTAATGAAAAACTGTTTTTT.

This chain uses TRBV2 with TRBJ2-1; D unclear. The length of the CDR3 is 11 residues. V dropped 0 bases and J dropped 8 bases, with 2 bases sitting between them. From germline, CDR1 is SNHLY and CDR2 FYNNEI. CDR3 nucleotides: TGTGCCAGCAGTGAAGCGTATGAGCAGTTCTTC. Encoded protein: CASSEAYEQFF.

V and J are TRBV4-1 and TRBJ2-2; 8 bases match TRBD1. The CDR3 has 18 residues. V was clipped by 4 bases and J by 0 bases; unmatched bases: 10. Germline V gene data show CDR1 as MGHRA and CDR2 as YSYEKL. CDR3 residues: CASSPWTGPSSNTGELFF. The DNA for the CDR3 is TGCGCCAGCAGCCCTTGGACAGGGCCCTCCTCGAACACCGGGGAGCTGTTTTTT.

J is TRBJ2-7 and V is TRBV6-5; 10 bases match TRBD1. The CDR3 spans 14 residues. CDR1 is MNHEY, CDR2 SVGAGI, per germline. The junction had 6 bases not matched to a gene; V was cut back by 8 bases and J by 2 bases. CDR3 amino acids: CASEPGQGTYEQYF. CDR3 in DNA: TGTGCCAGCGAACCGGGACAGGGGACCTACGAGCAGTACTTC.

The CDR3 DNA sequence: TGTGCCAGCAGTTTAGGTTACGGCGAGCAGTACTTC. Translating it yields CASSLGYGEQYF. This chain joins TRBV28 and TRBJ2-7, with D hard to call. Between the trimmed V and J ends, which lost 2 bases and 6 bases, there was a span of 8 bases. CDR1 is MDHEN and CDR2 is SYDVKM in the germline V gene. This CDR3 region has 12 residues.

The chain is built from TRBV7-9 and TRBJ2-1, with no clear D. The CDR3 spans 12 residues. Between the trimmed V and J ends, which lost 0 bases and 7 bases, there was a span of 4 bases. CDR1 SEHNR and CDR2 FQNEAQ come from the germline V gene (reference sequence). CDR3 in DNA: TGTGCCAGCAGCTTAGCGCCGAATGAGCAGTTCTTC. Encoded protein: CASSLAPNEQFF.

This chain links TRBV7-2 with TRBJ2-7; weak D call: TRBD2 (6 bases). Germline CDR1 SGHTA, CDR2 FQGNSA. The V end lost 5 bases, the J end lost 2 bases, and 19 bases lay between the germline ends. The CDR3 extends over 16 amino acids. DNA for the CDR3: TGTGCCAGCAGCGCGGCTACCGGGACTGATACCTACGAGCAGTACTTC. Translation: CASSAATGTDTYEQYF.

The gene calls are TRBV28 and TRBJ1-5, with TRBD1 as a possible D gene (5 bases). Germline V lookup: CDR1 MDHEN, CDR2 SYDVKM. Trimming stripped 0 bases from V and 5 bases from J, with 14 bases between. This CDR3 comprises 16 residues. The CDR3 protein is CASSLWGGRGDQPQHF. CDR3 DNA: TGTGCCAGCAGTTTATGGGGGGGTCGGGGCGATCAGCCCCAGCATTTT.

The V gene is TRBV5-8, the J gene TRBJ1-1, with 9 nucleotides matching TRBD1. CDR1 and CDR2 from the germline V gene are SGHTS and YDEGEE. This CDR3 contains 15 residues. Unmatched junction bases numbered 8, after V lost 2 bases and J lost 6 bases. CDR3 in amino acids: CASSLTGTGKAEAFF. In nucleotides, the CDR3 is TGTGCCAGCAGCTTAACCGGGACAGGGAAAGCTGAAGCTTTCTTT.

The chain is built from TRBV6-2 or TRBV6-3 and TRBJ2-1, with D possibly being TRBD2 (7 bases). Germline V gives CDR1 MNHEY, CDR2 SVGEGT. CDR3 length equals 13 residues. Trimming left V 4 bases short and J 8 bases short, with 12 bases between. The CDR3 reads CASSLGGGDEQFF. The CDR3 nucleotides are TGTGCCAGCAGTTTGGGAGGGGGTGATGAGCAGTTCTTC.

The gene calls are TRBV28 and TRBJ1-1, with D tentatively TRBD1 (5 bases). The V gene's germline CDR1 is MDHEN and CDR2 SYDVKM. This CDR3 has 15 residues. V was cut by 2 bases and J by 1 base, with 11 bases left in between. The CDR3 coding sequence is TGTGCCAGCAGTTTAATTGGGACGGGGAACACTGAAGCTTTCTTT. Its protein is CASSLIGTGNTEAFF.

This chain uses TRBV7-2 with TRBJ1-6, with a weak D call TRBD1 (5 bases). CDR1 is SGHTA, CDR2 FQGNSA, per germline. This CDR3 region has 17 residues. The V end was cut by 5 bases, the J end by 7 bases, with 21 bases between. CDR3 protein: CASSQGIRGAGNSPLHF. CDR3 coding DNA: TGTGCCAGCAGCCAAGGCATCCGGGGCGCAGGAAATTCACCCCTCCACTTT.

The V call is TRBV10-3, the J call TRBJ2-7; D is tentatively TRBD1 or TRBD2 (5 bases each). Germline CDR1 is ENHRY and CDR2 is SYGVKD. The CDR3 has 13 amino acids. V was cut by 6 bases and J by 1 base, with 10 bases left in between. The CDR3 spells CAISRDLSYEQYF. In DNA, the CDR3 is TGTGCCATCAGCCGGGACCTGTCCTACGAGCAGTACTTC.

The CDR3 DNA sequence: TGTGCCAGCAGCCCCTATCAGGGACAAAAACTGTTTTTT. It specifies CASSPYQGQKLFF. The V and J genes are TRBV5-5 and TRBJ1-4, with a tentative D call TRBD1 (5 bases). Trimming took 4 bases from V and 9 from J, leaving 13 bases between them. The CDR3 has 13 amino acids. The V gene's germline CDR1 is SGHKS and CDR2 YYEKEE (reference sequence).

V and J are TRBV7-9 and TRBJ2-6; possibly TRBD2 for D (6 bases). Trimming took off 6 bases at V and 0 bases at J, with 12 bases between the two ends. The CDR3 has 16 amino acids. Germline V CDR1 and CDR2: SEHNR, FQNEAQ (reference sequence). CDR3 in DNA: TGTGCCAGCAGTTTAAGCGGGTACTCTGGGGCCAACGTCCTGACTTTC. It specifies CASSLSGYSGANVLTF. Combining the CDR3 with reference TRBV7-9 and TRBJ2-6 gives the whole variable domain DTGVSQNPRHKITKRGQNVTFRCDPISEHNRLYWYRQTLGQGPEFLTYFQNEAQLEKSRLLSDRFSAERPKGSFSTLEIQRTEQGDSAMYLCASSLSGYSGANVLTFGAGSRLTVL.

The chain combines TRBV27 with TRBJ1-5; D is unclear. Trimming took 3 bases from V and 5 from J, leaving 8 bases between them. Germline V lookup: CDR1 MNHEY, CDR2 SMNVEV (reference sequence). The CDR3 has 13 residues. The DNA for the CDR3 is TGTGCCAGCAGTTTCGGGAGGGATCAGCCCCAGCATTTT. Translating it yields CASSFGRDQPQHF.

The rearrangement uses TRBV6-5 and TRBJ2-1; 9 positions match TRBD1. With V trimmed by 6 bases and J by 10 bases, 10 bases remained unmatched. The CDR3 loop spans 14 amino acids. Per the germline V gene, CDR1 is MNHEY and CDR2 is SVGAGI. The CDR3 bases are TGTGCCAGCAGCCCCCGGGACAGGGCCTCCGAGCAGTTCTTC. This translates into CASSPRDRASEQFF.

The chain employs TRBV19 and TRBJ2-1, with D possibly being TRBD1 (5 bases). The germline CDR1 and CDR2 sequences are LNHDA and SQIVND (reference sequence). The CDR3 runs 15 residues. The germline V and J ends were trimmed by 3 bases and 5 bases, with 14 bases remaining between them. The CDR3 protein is CASSIGQGGNNEQFF. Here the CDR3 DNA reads TGTGCCAGTAGTATCGGCCAGGGTGGGAACAATGAGCAGTTCTTC. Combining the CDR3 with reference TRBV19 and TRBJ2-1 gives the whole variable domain DGGITQSPKYLFRKEGQNVTLSCEQNLNHDAMYWYRQDPGQGLRLIYYSQIVNDFQKGDIAEGYSVSREKKESFPLTVTSAQKNPTAFYLCASSIGQGGNNEQFFGPGTRLTVL.

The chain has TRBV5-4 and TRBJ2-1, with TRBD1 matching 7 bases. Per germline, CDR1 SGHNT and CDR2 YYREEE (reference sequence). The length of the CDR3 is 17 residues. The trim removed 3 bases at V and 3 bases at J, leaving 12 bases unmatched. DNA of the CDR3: TGTGCCAGCAGCTCATTCTCCGGGACAGTAAACTACAATGAGCAGTTCTTC. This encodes CASSSFSGTVNYNEQFF.

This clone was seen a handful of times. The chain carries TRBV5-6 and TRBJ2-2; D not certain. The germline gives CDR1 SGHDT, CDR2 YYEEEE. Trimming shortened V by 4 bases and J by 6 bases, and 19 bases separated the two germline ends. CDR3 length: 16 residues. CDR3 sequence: CASSTPRWDSAGELFF. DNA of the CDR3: TGTGCCAGCAGCACCCCCCGATGGGATTCCGCCGGGGAGCTGTTTTTT.